This T cell receptor (beta chain) was observed in a study of shared clonotypes between healthy human individuals. V was cut by 8 bases and J by 9 bases, with 8 bases left in between. This CDR3 spans 10 amino acids. Germline lookup yields CDR1 MDHEN and CDR2 SYDVKM. Template for every sorted-subset replicate PCR totaled about 200 ng DNA, roughly 30,000 T cell genomes. Profiled with immunoSEQ multiplex PCR; TCRdb holds only in-frame clones, not every one. The repertoire holds approximately 1.9 million clones, with over 85% as singletons. CD45RO-negative, CCR7-selected cells formed the naive CD8 fraction, which excluded terminally differentiated effector memory CD45RA+ cells.

The chain couples TRBV28 to TRBJ2-1, with D possibly being TRBD1 or TRBD2 (5 bases each). The TCR sequence derives from a young man in good health. Some clones in this sample may be carry-over from other donors' samples. The source material was naive CD8+ T cells from PBMCs. The CDR3 region has the DNA TGTGCCAGCGGGGGAGCTGAGCAGTTCTTC. It yields the protein CASGGAEQFF.